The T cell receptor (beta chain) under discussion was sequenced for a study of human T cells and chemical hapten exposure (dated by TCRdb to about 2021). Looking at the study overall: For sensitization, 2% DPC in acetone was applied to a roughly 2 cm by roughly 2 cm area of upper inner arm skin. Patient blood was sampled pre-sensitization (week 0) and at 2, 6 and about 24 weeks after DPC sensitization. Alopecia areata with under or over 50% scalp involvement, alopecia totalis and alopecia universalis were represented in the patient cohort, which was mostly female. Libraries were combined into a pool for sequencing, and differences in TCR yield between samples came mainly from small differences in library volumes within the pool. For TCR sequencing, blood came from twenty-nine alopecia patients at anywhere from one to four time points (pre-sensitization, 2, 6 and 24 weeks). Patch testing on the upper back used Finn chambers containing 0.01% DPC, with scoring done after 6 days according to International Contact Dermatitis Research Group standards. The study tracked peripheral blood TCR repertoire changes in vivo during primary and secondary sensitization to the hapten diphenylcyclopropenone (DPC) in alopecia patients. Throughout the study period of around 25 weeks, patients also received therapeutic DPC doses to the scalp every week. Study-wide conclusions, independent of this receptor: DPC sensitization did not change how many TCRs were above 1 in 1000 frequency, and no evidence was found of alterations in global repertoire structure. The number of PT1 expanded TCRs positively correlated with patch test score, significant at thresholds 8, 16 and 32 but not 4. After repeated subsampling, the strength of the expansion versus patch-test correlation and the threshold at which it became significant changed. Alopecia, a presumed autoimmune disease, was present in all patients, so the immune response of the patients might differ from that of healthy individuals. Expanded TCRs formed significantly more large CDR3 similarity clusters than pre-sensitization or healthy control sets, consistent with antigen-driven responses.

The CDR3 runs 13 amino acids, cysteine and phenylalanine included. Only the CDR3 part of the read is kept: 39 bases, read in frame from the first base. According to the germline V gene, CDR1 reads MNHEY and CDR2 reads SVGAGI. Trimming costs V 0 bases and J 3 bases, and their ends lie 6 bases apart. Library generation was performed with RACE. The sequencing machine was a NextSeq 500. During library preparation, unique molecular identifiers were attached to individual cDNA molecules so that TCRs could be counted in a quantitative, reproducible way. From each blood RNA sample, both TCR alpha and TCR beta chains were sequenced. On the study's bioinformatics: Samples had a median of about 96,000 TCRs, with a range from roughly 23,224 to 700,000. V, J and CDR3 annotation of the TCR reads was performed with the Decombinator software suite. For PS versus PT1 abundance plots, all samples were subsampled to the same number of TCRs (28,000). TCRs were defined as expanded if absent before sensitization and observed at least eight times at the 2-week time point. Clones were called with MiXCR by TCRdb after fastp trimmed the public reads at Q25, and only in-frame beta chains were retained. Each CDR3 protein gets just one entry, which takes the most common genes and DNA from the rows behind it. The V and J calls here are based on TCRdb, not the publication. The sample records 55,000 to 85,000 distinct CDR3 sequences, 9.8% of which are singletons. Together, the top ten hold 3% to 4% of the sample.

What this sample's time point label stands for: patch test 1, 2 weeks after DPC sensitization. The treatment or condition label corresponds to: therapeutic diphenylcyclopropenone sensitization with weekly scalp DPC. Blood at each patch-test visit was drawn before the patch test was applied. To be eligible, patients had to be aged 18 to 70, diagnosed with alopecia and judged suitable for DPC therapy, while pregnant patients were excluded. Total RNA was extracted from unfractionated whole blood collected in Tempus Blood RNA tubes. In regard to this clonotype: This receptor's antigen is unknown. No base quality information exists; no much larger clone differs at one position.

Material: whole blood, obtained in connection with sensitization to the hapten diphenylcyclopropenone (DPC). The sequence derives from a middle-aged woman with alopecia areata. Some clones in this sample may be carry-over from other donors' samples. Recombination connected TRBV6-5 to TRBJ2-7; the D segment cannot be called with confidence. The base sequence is TGTGCCAGCAGTTACTCGGGATACTACGAGCAGTACTTC. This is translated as CASSYSGYYEQYF.